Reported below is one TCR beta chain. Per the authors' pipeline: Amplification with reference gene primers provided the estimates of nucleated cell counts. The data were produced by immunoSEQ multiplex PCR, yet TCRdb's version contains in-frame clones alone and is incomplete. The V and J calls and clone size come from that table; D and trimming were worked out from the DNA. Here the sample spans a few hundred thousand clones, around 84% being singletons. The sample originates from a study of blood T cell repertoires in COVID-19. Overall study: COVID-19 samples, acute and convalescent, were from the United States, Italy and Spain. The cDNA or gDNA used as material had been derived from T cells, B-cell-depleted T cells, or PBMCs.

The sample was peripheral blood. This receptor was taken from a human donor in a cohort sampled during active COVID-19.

DNA of the CDR3: TGTGCCAGCAGCCTCGACGATCCGGGGGCCTACAATGAGCAGTTCTTC. Translating it yields CASSLDDPGAYNEQFF. The chain uses TRBV27 and TRBJ2-1; tentative D call: TRBD2 (6 bases). The germline V gene encodes CDR1 MNHEY and CDR2 SMNVEV (reference sequence). CDR3 length: 16 residues. V lost 6 bases to trimming and J lost 2 bases, with 17 bases between them.